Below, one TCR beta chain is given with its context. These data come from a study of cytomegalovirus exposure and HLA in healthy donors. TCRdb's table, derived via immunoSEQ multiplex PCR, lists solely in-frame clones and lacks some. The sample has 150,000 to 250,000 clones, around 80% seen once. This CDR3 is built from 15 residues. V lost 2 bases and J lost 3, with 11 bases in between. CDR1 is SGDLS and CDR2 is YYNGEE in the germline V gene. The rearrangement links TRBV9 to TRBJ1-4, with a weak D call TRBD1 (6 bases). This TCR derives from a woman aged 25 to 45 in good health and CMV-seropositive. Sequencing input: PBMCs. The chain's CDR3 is CASSVLTGSNEKLFF. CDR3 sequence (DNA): TGTGCCAGCAGCGTCCTAACAGGGTCTAATGAAAAACTGTTTTTT.